This T cell receptor (beta chain) was identified during a study of shared T cell receptors in the human thymus. The count of this clone is one. Clones were read by immunoSEQ multiplex PCR, and TCRdb kept only the in-frame ones, dropping some. The sample holds about 730,000 clones, around 85% seen once. V lost 4 bases and J 0 bases, leaving 13 bases between the germline ends. The CDR3 consists of 16 residues. From germline, CDR1 is SGHRS and CDR2 YFSETQ. This sample also belongs to another study, concerning human thymus T cells. That source notes: Those donating were healthy Finnish infants in corrective surgery for congenital heart defects. The source of the thymus tissue was resections taken during corrective heart surgery. Thymic and blood repertoires appeared to display a bias in their usage of V and J genes. Overlap was high between thymic repertoires from unrelated individuals, as reported in related research.

Sequencing was done on a sample of thymocytes. This TCR came from a girl less than two years old with a congenital heart defect. V and J are TRBV5-1 and TRBJ2-2, with D tentatively TRBD2 (6 bases). In DNA form, the CDR3 reads TGCGCCAGCAGCAGATTAGCGGCCACGAACACCGGGGAGCTGTTTTTT. Its protein product is CASSRLAATNTGELFF.